The source of this T cell receptor (beta chain) is a study of long-term antiretroviral therapy in people with HIV. Study-wide context: Collection dates of the earliest samples fall about a decade before the 2015 immediate-ART recommendation. General study results and limits: Upon ART, diversity increased but remained lower than transplant donor controls. Versus controls, repertoires in people with HIV had narrower CDR3 length ranges.

Researchers ran immunoSEQ v3.0 at survey level. Only in-frame clones appear in the TCRdb table, and some are missing; sequencing was by immunoSEQ multiplex PCR. The repertoire includes about 18,000 clones, about four fifths of them detected once, and roughly 6.7% sits in the top ten. This CDR3 is 12 amino acids long. Per the germline V gene, CDR1 is SGHNT and CDR2 is YYREEE (reference sequence). Trimming left V 1 base short and J 6 bases short, with 8 bases between. Comment on this clone: The antigen is undetermined.

The chain uses TRBV5-4 and TRBJ2-7; D call uncertain. This receptor was obtained from a man aged 18 to 30 with HIV. The sequenced sample was unsorted PBMCs, obtained at the start of antiretroviral therapy, before treatment. The CDR3 here is CASSLWGFEQYF. CDR3 nucleotides: TGTGCCAGCAGCTTGTGGGGTTTCGAGCAGTACTTC.